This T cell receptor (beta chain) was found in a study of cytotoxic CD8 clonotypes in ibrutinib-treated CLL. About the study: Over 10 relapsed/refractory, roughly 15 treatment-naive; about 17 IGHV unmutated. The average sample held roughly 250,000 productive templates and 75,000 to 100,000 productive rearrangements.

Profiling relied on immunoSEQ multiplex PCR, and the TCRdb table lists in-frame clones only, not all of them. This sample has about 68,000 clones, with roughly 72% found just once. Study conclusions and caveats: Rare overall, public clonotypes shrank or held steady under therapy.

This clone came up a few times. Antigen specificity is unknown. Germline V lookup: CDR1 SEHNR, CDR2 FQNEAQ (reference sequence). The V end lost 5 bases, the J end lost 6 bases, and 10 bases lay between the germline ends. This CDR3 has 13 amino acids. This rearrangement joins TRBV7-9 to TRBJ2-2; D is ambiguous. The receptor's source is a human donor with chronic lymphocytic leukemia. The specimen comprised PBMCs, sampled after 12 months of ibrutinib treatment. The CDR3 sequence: CASSHRFAGELFF. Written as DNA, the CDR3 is TGTGCCAGCAGCCACCGGTTTGCCGGGGAGCTGTTTTTT.